This TCR beta chain came from a study of CXCR3-negative and CXCR3-positive naive CD8 T cells. About the study: Libraries each contributed about 1.5 +/- 0.3 million TRB reads, for around 150 million in total.

Naive cells were sorted as CD45RO-, CCR7+, CD27+ and CD95-. Preparation of TRB cDNA libraries relied on 5' RACE carrying UMI labels. TCRdb re-called the 5' RACE reads, yielding one record per CDR3 amino acid sequence without DNA. Its listing shows about 120,000 distinct CDR3 sequences. Study-wide points: For CXCR3-positive naive cells, TRB CDR3s were more hydrophobic than those of CXCR3-negative naive cells. Memory cells showed distinct TRBV-TRBJ patterns, while the two naive subsets matched. Memory CD8+ cells had much lower diversity, and both naive subsets had comparably high diversity.

A word on this clonotype: Its antigen remains unknown.

This CDR3 contains 12 residues. The germline CDR1 and CDR2 sequences are SEHNR and FQNEAQ (reference sequence). The chain employs TRBV7-9 and TRBJ1-5. This TCR was sampled from a human donor in good health. Some clones in this sample may be carry-over from other donors' samples. Sequenced: naive CXCR3+ CD8+ T cells from blood. Noted subset: CD45RO-CCR7+CD27+CD95- naive CD8+ T cells expressing CXCR3 (TNR3+). This CDR3 is CASSLAGQPQHF. The full variable domain, its missing parts supplied by reference TRBV7-9 and TRBJ1-5, is DTGVSQNPRHKITKRGQNVTFRCDPISEHNRLYWYRQTLGQGPEFLTYFQNEAQLEKSRLLSDRFSAERPKGSFSTLEIQRTEQGDSAMYLCASSLAGQPQHFGDGTRLSIL.